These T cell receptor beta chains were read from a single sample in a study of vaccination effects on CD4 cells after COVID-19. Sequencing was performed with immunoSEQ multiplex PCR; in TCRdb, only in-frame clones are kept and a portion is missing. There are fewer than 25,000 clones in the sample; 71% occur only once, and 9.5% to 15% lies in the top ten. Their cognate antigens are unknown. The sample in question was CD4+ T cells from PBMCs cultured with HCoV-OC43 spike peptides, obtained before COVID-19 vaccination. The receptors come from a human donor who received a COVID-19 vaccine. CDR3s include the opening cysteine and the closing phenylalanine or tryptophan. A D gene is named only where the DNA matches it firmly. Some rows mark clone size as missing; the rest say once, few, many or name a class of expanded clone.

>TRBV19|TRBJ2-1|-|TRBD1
TGTGCCAGTAGGTCTTGGGGACAGGGACTCTACAATGAGCAGTTCTTC
CASRSWGQGLYNEQFF
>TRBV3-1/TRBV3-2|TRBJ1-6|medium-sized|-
TGTGCCAGCAGCCAAGGTTTAGGGCTCGGTTCACCCCTCCACTTT
CASSQGLGLGSPLHF
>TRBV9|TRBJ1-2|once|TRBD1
TGTGCCAGCAGCCCGGCGATCCGGACAGGTTCTTACGATGGCTACACCTTC
CASSPAIRTGSYDGYTF
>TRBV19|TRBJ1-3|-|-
TGTGCCAGTAGTATAGTCGGCGTCTCTGGAAACACCATATATTTT
CASSIVGVSGNTIYF
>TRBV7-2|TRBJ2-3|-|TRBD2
TGTGCCAGCAGCTTAGTTCGGGAGGCCACAGATACGCAGTATTTT
CASSLVREATDTQYF
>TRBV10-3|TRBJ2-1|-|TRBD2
TGTGCCATCAGTGAGAGTAGCGGGACTCTCTACAATGAGCAGTTCTTC
CAISESSGTLYNEQFF
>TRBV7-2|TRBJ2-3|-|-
TGTGCCAGCAGCTTATCCGCAGATACGCAGTATTTT
CASSLSADTQYF
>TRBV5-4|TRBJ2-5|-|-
TGTGCCAGCAGCCCAATAATTAGCGAAGAGACCCAGTACTTC
CASSPIISEETQYF
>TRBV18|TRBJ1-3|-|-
TGTGCCAGCTCACCAGGACAGCACTCTGGAAACACCATATATTTT
CASSPGQHSGNTIYF
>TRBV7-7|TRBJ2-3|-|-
TGTGCCAGCAGCTTAGGAGGAATCACAGATACGCAGTATTTT
CASSLGGITDTQYF
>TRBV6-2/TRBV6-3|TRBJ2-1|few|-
TGTGCCAGCAGCACAATCGGGACGGGGGCCTACAATGAGCAGTTCTTC
CASSTIGTGAYNEQFF
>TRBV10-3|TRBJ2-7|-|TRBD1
TGTGCCATCAGTGGAAAACCGGGACAGGGGCTTCTCGAGCAGTACTTC
CAISGKPGQGLLEQYF